This section outlines one T cell receptor (beta chain) sequence together with its context. These data belong to a study of blood T cell repertoires in COVID-19. About the research overall: Material from acute and convalescent COVID-19 was sourced from the United States, Italy and Spain. From T cells, B-cell-depleted T cells, or PBMCs came the material, which was cDNA or gDNA.

The Seattle patients, enrolled during active infection, were followed longitudinally. Trimming pared 2 bases from V and 4 bases from J, leaving 12 bases between. CDR1 and CDR2 from the germline V gene are MNHNS and SASEGT. The CDR3 has 15 amino acids. As processed by the authors: Counts of nucleated cells, estimated from reference gene primer amplification, were obtained. Assay used: immunoSEQ multiplex PCR; TCRdb lists only in-frame clones, some missing. The DNA was the basis for D and trimming; V, J and clone size are from that table. The profile shows hundreds of thousands of clones, 81% of them singletons.

The receptor's source is a woman aged 80 or older with COVID-19, enrolled during active disease. The chain uses TRBV6-1 and TRBJ1-5; D remains unclear. Specimen: peripheral blood. As DNA, the CDR3 is TGTGCCAGCAGTGAATGGTCCGGGGAGAATCAGCCCCAGCATTTT. This translates into CASSEWSGENQPQHF.